What follows are 5 T cell receptor beta chains derived from one specimen sequenced in a study of OX40 agonist ivuxolimab in advanced cancers. Libraries were prepared through the immunoSEQ multiplex PCR assay. The immuneACCESS repertoire file appears here via TCRdb, limited to in-frame rearrangements. These files lack a portion of the clones; in checked studies, under half of the deficit traces to unresolved V genes, and the cause of the others is not known. This sample gives approximately 20,000 clones in total; about four fifths of them show up just once. The top ten clones comprise 24% of the sample. Sequencing used CD4+ or CD8+ T cells sorted from blood, obtained in a trial of the OX40 agonist ivuxolimab. These receptors all stem from an adult with an advanced solid tumor such as melanoma, head and neck, liver or kidney cancer.

This chain links TRBV30 with TRBJ2-5; tentatively, D is TRBD1 (6 bases). Gene TRBJ2-7 matches the end of the DNA better, so the J call may be wrong. From germline, CDR1 is GTSNPN and CDR2 SVGIG (reference sequence). CDR3 size: 13 residues. For the CDR3, the DNA is TGTGCCTGGGTTGTAAAAGGGGGCTACGAGCAGTACTTC. Its protein is CAWVVKGGYEQYF.

This clone has only one observation. The chain has TRBV5-1 and TRBJ2-1; D call uncertain. V was trimmed by 0 bases and J by 10 bases, leaving 8 bases between them. CDR3 length: 12 residues. CDR1 and CDR2 (germline): SGHRS, YFSETQ. The CDR3 DNA sequence: TGCGCCAGCAGCTTGGCCGGGCGGGAGCAGTTCTTC. Translated, it gives CASSLAGREQFF.

The J gene is TRBJ2-5, the V gene TRBV11-2; D gene ambiguous. The CDR3 is 15 amino acids. Germline CDR1 SGHAT, CDR2 FQNNGV. Trimming stripped 3 bases from V and 1 base from J, with 12 bases between. The CDR3 protein is CASSFSVRPQETQYF. CDR3 coding DNA: TGTGCCAGCAGCTTCAGCGTCCGCCCCCAAGAGACCCAGTACTTC.

This rearrangement joins TRBV9 to TRBJ1-1; a weak D match, TRBD1 (5 bases). With 4 bases removed from V and 1 base from J, the gap between germline ends came to 11 bases. CDR1 and CDR2 from the germline V gene are SGDLS and YYNGEE. This CDR3 has 14 amino acids. This CDR3 reads CASSPSGGNTEAFF. For the CDR3, the DNA is TGTGCCAGCAGCCCTTCGGGGGGGAACACTGAAGCTTTCTTT.

V and J are TRBV4-1 and TRBJ2-2; 7 bases are a match to TRBD1. CDR3 length: 15 amino acids. V lost 3 bases, J lost 3 bases, and 4 bases stayed unmatched. Germline V gives CDR1 MGHRA, CDR2 YSYEKL. CDR3 sequence: CASSQATGYTGELFF. Here the CDR3 DNA reads TGCGCCAGCAGCCAGGCGACAGGGTACACCGGGGAGCTGTTTTTT.